Below, 9 T cell receptor beta chains from the same sample are listed, as sequenced in a study of human T cells and chemical hapten exposure. Sample time point: patch test 1, 2 weeks after DPC sensitization. Treatment reported: therapeutic diphenylcyclopropenone sensitization with weekly scalp DPC. TCRdb reprocessed the RACE reads via MiXCR and lists one record per CDR3 protein. The data contain about 360,000 distinct CDR3 sequences, under 9% of them seen just once; the ten biggest clones take up 8.4%. Sequencing was performed on whole blood, taken in connection with sensitization to the hapten diphenylcyclopropenone (DPC). The receptor set was obtained from a woman younger than 30 with alopecia areata. Some clones in this sample may be carry-over from other donors' samples.

This clonotype was detected only a few times. V is TRBV7-3 and J is TRBJ1-6; 7 nucleotides line up with TRBD1. Germline values: CDR1 SGHTA, CDR2 FQGTGA. V lost 1 base to trimming and J lost 1 base; unmatched junction nucleotides: 4. The CDR3 length is 17 residues. CDR3: CASSLMPGGSYNSPLHF. The DNA of the CDR3 is TGTGCCAGCAGCTTAATGCCAGGGGGTTCCTATAATTCACCCCTCCACTTT.

This clonotype was detected many times. This chain connects TRBV7-9 to TRBJ2-7; D is tentatively TRBD1 or TRBD2 (6 bases each). CDR1 is SEHNR and CDR2 is FQNEAQ in the germline V gene (reference sequence). V was cut by 4 bases and J by 4 bases, with 14 bases left in between. The CDR3 extends over 14 amino acids. CDR3 sequence: CASSSRRGNYEQYF. In DNA form, the CDR3 reads TGTGCCAGCAGCTCTCGGAGGGGGAATTACGAGCAGTACTTC.

The V and J genes are TRBV7-2 and TRBJ2-3, with D uncertain. Trimming cost V 6 bases and J 2 bases, with 6 bases left between them. Germline assignment: CDR1 SGHTA and CDR2 FQGNSA. The CDR3 length is 12 residues. CDR3 sequence (DNA): TGTGCCAGCAGAAGGGCCACAGATACGCAGTATTTT. Amino acid sequence: CASRRATDTQYF.

This clonotype was detected ten times or more. This chain links TRBV28 with TRBJ2-7, with D maybe TRBD1 (6 bases). The CDR3 runs 14 residues. CDR1 and CDR2 from the germline V gene are MDHEN and SYDVKM. V was pared by 2 bases and J by 0 bases, with 8 bases between. This chain's CDR3 is CASSLGDNSYEQYF. The CDR3 DNA is TGTGCCAGCAGTTTAGGGGACAACTCCTACGAGCAGTACTTC.

Points on this clonotype: A clone one base away is much larger, so this may be a read error. The chain recombines TRBV7-9 with TRBJ1-1, with 9 bases that match TRBD1. The V gene end was trimmed by 5 bases and the J gene end by 10 bases; junction bases not matched to a gene: 17. The CDR3 contains 16 residues. Germline values: CDR1 SEHNR, CDR2 FQNEAQ (reference sequence). CDR3 bases: TGTGCCAGCAGCCCGACGGATTTCGGGACAGGGAGTGGAGCTTTCTTT. It encodes CASSPTDFGTGSGAFF.

There are many counts of this clonotype. CDR3 loop: CASTLQRGPLHF. The CDR3 nucleotides are TGTGCCTCAACACTACAGCGGGGGCCGCTACACTTT. The chain couples TRBV28 to TRBJ1-6; tentatively, D is TRBD1 (6 bases). V shed 11 bases and J shed 19 bases, with 24 bases lying between them. The germline CDR1 and CDR2 sequences are MDHEN and SYDVKM. This CDR3 comprises 12 residues.

The CDR3 region is CAITTQNEQFF. In DNA, the CDR3 is TGTGCCATCACCACTCAGAATGAGCAGTTCTTC. This chain uses TRBV10-3 with TRBJ2-1; D is unclear. Germline lookup yields CDR1 ENHRY and CDR2 SYGVKD. The CDR3 length is 11 residues. Deletions cut 7 bases from V and 7 bases from J, with 8 bases between.

There are many counts of this clonotype. The V and J genes are TRBV5-5 and TRBJ2-5, with 7 nucleotides matching TRBD2. This CDR3 contains 14 residues. The V and J ends lost 2 bases and 1 base, in that order; junction bases with no gene match: 2. Germline V gene data show CDR1 as SGHKS and CDR2 as YYEKEE (reference sequence). The DNA for the CDR3 is TGTGCCAGCAGCTTCGGGGGGTTCCAAGAGACCCAGTACTTC. This translates into CASSFGGFQETQYF.

The V gene is TRBV28, the J gene TRBJ2-7; TRBD1 aligns across 7 bases. The germline CDR1 and CDR2 sequences are MDHEN and SYDVKM. The V and J ends lost 5 bases and 2 bases, in that order; junction bases with no gene match: 6. The CDR3 is made up of 14 amino acids. CDR3: CASSVTGTAYEQYF. CDR3 sequence (DNA): TGTGCCAGCAGTGTTACCGGGACAGCCTACGAGCAGTACTTC.